A single sample is the source of the 21 T cell receptor beta chains below, sequenced in a study of Graves' ophthalmopathy and Graves' hyperthyroidism. Amplified TCR beta CDR3 regions were obtained using RNA transcripts as template. HTBI primers primed a first-round RT-PCR, and a second-round multiplex PCR followed. Via MiXCR, TCRdb re-called the multiplex PCR reads, giving one row per CDR3 protein. Of approximately 1.2 million distinct CDR3 sequences listed, about 36% are singletons. Sequencing input: peripheral blood or thyroid tissue (not recorded which). Every receptor here comes from an adult man with Graves' hyperthyroidism.

Turning to this clonotype: This sequence may be a read error, since a much larger clone differs from it by one base. The chain combines TRBV6-1 with TRBJ1-2, with TRBD1 as a possible D gene (6 bases). Germline V CDR1 and CDR2: MNHNS, SASEGT. The CDR3 contains 14 residues. CDR3 nucleotide sequence: TGTGCCAGCAGGCAGGGATTGACAGGAGGAGGCTACGCCTTC. Translating gives CASRQGLTGGGYAF.

This clonotype has a handful of counts. A junction boundary mismatches the germline segment, possibly from a read error. The rearrangement links TRBV20-1 to TRBJ2-7, with 10 bases aligning to TRBD1. Germline V gene data show CDR1 as DFQATT and CDR2 as SNEGSKA (reference sequence). The CDR3 length is 14 residues. For the CDR3, the DNA is TGCAGTGCAAGAGGGACAGGGGATGTTTACGAGCAGTACTTC. Translation gives CSARGTGDVYEQYF.

This clonotype has a count of ten or more. The V and J genes are TRBV12-3 or TRBV12-4 and TRBJ1-6; D is perhaps TRBD1 (6 bases). The V end was cut by 3 bases, the J end by 9 bases, with 12 bases between. The CDR3 is 14 amino acids. In DNA form, the CDR3 reads TGTGCCAGCAGTTTGGGGGCCAAGGGTTCACCCCTCCACTTT. It specifies CASSLGAKGSPLHF.

This clonotype has just a few counts. V usage is TRBV4-2 and J usage is TRBJ2-5; 9 bases agree with TRBD2. Germline V gene sequence: CDR1 LGHNA, CDR2 YNFKEQ. The junction had 13 bases not matched to a gene; V was cut back by 0 bases and J by 5 bases. The CDR3 runs 18 residues. DNA for the CDR3: TGTGCCAGCAGCCAAGATGGGGCTAGCGGGATCGGGTCGGAGACCCAGTACTTC. This translates into CASSQDGASGIGSETQYF.

This clonotype was seen repeatedly, ten times or more. The V gene is TRBV4-3, the J gene TRBJ2-7; 7 nucleotides line up with TRBD1. Trimming took 1 base from V and 5 from J; bases not matched to a gene: 5. This CDR3 contains 14 residues. Germline V gene data show CDR1 as LGHNA and CDR2 as YSLEER. The CDR3 spells CASSQGQGQNEQYF. The CDR3 nucleotides are TGCGCCAGCAGCCAAGGACAGGGACAGAACGAGCAGTACTTC.

This clonotype was counted ten times or more. The chain combines TRBV12-3 or TRBV12-4 with TRBJ2-5; no reliable D call. The V and J ends lost 3 bases and 1 base respectively, with 9 bases between them. CDR3 size: 14 residues. The CDR3 loop is CASSFSLAQETQYF. In nucleotides, the CDR3 is TGTGCCAGCAGTTTCAGCCTTGCCCAAGAGACCCAGTACTTC.

The chain has TRBV12-3 or TRBV12-4 and TRBJ2-7; perhaps D is TRBD1 or TRBD2 (5 bases each). The length of the CDR3 is 13 residues. V was shortened by 8 bases and J by 3 bases, with 14 bases between the two germline ends. The DNA of the CDR3 is TGTGCCAGCGGTTGGGGGACCCGCTACGAGCAGTACTTC. Residues: CASGWGTRYEQYF.

The CDR3 region has the DNA TGCGCCAGCAGCCAAGAGAAGTCCGCGTACTATGGCTACACCTTC. It yields the protein CASSQEKSAYYGYTF. The genes are TRBV4-3 and TRBJ1-2; D is ambiguous. The germline V gene encodes CDR1 LGHNA and CDR2 YSLEER. The ends were cut back, 0 bases at V and 3 bases at J, with 11 bases in the middle. CDR3 length equals 15 residues.

The table lists this clonotype with many counts. The chain has TRBV6-6 and TRBJ1-2; D perhaps matches TRBD1 (6 bases). V was cut by 6 bases and J by 4 bases, with 12 bases left in between. The CDR3 consists of 13 residues. In germline, CDR1 is MNHNY, CDR2 SVGAGI (reference sequence). The CDR3 nucleotides read TGTGCCAGCAGCCCGGACAGACTCTATGGCTACACCTTC. Protein sequence: CASSPDRLYGYTF.

About this clonotype itself: At one of its ends the junction is not consistent with the germline gene, which may arise from a read error. The rearrangement links TRBV2 to TRBJ2-7, with 13 bases fitting TRBD2. The CDR3 is made up of 14 amino acids. CDR1 is SNHLY and CDR2 is FYNNEI in the germline V gene. The CDR3 sequence: CASRGLAGPYERYF. Here the CDR3 DNA reads TGTGCCAGCAGGGGACTAGCGGGACCCTACGAGCGGTACTTC.

A few counts support this clonotype. One end of the junction does not line up with germline, which may come from a read error. V gene TRBV28 combines with J gene TRBJ1-4; perhaps TRBD1 as D (5 bases). This CDR3 comprises 8 residues. Germline V gives CDR1 MDHEN, CDR2 SYDVKM. CDR3 DNA sequence: TGTGCCAGCAGTAAGCAGGGTTTC. Translated, it gives CASSKQGF.

This clonotype was found many times. V gene TRBV11-2 combines with J gene TRBJ2-5, with D tentatively TRBD2 (5 bases). V gave up 4 bases and J gave up 0 bases, with 9 bases separating them. The CDR3 consists of 14 residues. From germline, CDR1 is SGHAT and CDR2 FQNNGV. The CDR3, as DNA: TGTGCCAGCAGCTCGACTAACCACCAAGAGACCCAGTACTTC. This codes for CASSSTNHQETQYF.

This clonotype has only a few counts. DNA for the CDR3: TGTGCCAGCAGCGTAGAGGAGGGGGGCGTTCCCCAGCATTTT. As protein: CASSVEEGGVPQHF. The chain couples TRBV9 to TRBJ1-5; weak D call: TRBD1 (6 bases). V gave up 0 bases and J gave up 10 bases, with 14 bases separating them. The germline gives CDR1 SGDLS, CDR2 YYNGEE. CDR3 length equals 14 residues.

The chain combines TRBV29-1 with TRBJ1-1, with D possibly TRBD1 on 5 matching bases. The CDR3 totals 11 residues. V shed 7 bases and J shed 5 bases, with 11 bases lying between them. Germline CDR1 is SQVTM and CDR2 is ANQGSEA. CDR3 nucleotide sequence: TGCAGCGGGCGGGGGGATACTGAAGCTTTCTTT. It codes for CSGRGDTEAFF.

This clonotype was recorded at least ten times. The V call is TRBV20-1, the J call TRBJ1-2; D unclear. Per germline, CDR1 DFQATT and CDR2 SNEGSKA (reference sequence). CDR3 size: 16 residues. The V end lost 5 bases, the J end lost 4 bases, and 23 bases lay between the germline ends. CDR3 amino acids: CSASPILTVNFYGYTF. The CDR3 region has the DNA TGCAGTGCTTCTCCCATTTTAACAGTAAATTTCTATGGCTACACCTTC.

There are many counts of this clonotype. This sequence joins TRBV9 and TRBJ1-2; D gene ambiguous. The CDR3 consists of 14 residues. The V gene lost 3 bases and the J gene lost 3 bases, with 12 bases spanning the gap. Looked up from germline, CDR1 is SGDLS and CDR2 is YYNGEE. This CDR3 reads CASSDGRDYYGYTF. DNA of the CDR3: TGTGCCAGCAGCGATGGACGGGATTACTATGGCTACACCTTC.

This clonotype was recorded a few times. The chain is built from TRBV6-1 and TRBJ1-5; the match to TRBD1 covers 9 bases. The CDR3 length is 14 residues. Per germline, CDR1 MNHNS and CDR2 SASEGT. The junction had 5 bases not matched to a gene; V was cut back by 8 bases and J by 3 bases. CDR3 loop: CASGRTGDNQPQHF. The CDR3 coding sequence is TGTGCCAGCGGGAGGACAGGGGACAATCAGCCCCAGCATTTT.

At least ten counts were recorded for this clonotype. The J gene is TRBJ1-2, the V gene TRBV7-2, with TRBD1 matching 7 bases. The V gene end was trimmed by 5 bases and the J gene end by 4 bases; junction bases not matched to a gene: 7. CDR1 and CDR2 (germline): SGHTA, FQGNSA. The CDR3 totals 14 residues. CDR3 region: CASSRRQGAYGYTF. The CDR3 DNA sequence: TGTGCCAGCAGCCGAAGACAGGGCGCCTATGGCTACACCTTC. Filled out from reference TRBV7-2 and TRBJ1-2, the complete variable domain reads GAGVSQSPSNKVTEKGKDVELRCDPISGHTALYWYRQSLGQGLEFLIYFQGNSAPDKSGLPSDRFSAERTGGSVSTLTIQRTQQEDSAVYLCASSRRQGAYGYTFGSGTRLTVV.

The rearrangement joins TRBV29-1 to TRBJ2-7; 7 positions agree with TRBD2. Germline CDR1 reads SQVTM; CDR2 reads ANQGSEA. The J segment lost 6 bases and the V segment lost 3 bases, leaving 2 bases of the junction unmatched. The CDR3 runs to 11 residues. DNA for the CDR3: TGCAGCGTTGACGGCGGGGGCGAGCAGTACTTC. Translated: CSVDGGGEQYF.

This clonotype was recorded many times. The V call is TRBV7-8, the J call TRBJ1-1; D uncertain. Trimming took off 5 bases at V and 1 base at J, with 11 bases between the two ends. The germline V gene has CDR1 SGHVS and CDR2 FQNEAQ. This CDR3 region has 14 residues. CDR3 loop: CASSPRRANTEAFF. CDR3 DNA: TGTGCCAGCAGCCCCCGCCGCGCGAACACTGAAGCTTTCTTT.

Note on this clonotype: Since a much larger clone is just one base distant, this may be a read error. The chain is built from TRBV29-1 and TRBJ2-7, with TRBD2 as a possible D gene (5 bases). The CDR3 runs 14 residues. Germline CDR1 reads SQVTM; CDR2 reads ANQGSEA. The CDR3 DNA follows: TGCAGCGTTGAAACTAGTAGCGACTCCTACGAGCAGTGCTTC. It specifies CSVETSSDSYEQCF.